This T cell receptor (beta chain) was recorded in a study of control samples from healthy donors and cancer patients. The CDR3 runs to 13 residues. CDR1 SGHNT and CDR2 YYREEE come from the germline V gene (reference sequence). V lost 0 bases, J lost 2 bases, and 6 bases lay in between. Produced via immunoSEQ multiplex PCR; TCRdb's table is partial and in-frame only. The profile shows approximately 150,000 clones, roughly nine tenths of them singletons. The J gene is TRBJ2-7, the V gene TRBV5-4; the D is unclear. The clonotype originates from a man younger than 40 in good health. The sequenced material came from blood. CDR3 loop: CASSLEPTYEQYF. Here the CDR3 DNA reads TGTGCCAGCAGCTTGGAACCCACCTACGAGCAGTACTTC.